The 17 T cell receptor beta chains below all came from one sample that was sequenced in a study of blood T cell repertoires in COVID-19 (dated by TCRdb to about 2020). The method behind the library was the immunoSEQ multiplex PCR assay. This is the immuneACCESS table as TCRdb keeps it, with only in-frame sequences that have V and J called. A part of the clones is gone; compared with another copy, unresolved V genes explain less than half, and the rest is unexplained. This sample holds tens of thousands of clones; 90% were observed only once. The ten most abundant clones make up roughly 4.5% of the sample. The sequencing input was peripheral blood. The receptors stem from a woman of 80 years or more with active or convalescent COVID-19.

This rearrangement joins TRBV7-2 to TRBJ2-7; 14 bases are a match to TRBD2. V was pared by 5 bases and J by 4 bases, with 13 bases of the junction left unmatched. The germline V gene encodes CDR1 SGHTA and CDR2 FQGNSA. The CDR3 is 18 amino acids. CDR3 sequence (DNA): TGTGCCAGCAGCCTAGGGACTAGCGGGAGAGGGACGGGGTACGAGCAGTACTTC. It is translated as CASSLGTSGRGTGYEQYF. The complete variable domain, with remaining parts taken from reference TRBV7-2 and TRBJ2-7, reads GAGVSQSPSNKVTEKGKDVELRCDPISGHTALYWYRQSLGQGLEFLIYFQGNSAPDKSGLPSDRFSAERTGGSVSTLTIQRTQQEDSAVYLCASSLGTSGRGTGYEQYFGPGTRLTVT.

The chain joins TRBV4-2 to TRBJ2-5, with D uncertain. The ends were cut back, 0 bases at V and 5 bases at J, with 7 bases in the middle. Germline-derived CDR1 and CDR2 are LGHNA and YNFKEQ. The CDR3 is made up of 13 amino acids. The CDR3 DNA reads TGTGCCAGCAGCCAAGATCAACGGGAGACCCAGTACTTC. It encodes CASSQDQRETQYF.

The chain employs TRBV28 and TRBJ1-3; a possible D gene is TRBD1 (6 bases). The germline V and J ends were trimmed by 6 bases and 0 bases, with 9 bases remaining between them. Germline V gene data show CDR1 as MDHEN and CDR2 as SYDVKM. The CDR3 has 14 amino acids. The CDR3 is CASRGQSSGNTIYF. The DNA of the CDR3 is TGTGCCAGCAGAGGACAGAGCTCTGGAAACACCATATATTTT.

The chain is built from TRBV18 and TRBJ2-7; the D gene is possibly TRBD1 (6 bases). This CDR3 is 13 amino acids long. Germline-derived CDR1 and CDR2 are KGHSH and LQKENI. The V end lost 6 bases, the J end lost 3 bases, and 12 bases lay between the germline ends. The CDR3 reads CASSAGTIYEQYF. The CDR3 bases are TGTGCCAGCTCCGCCGGGACAATCTACGAGCAGTACTTC.

The V gene is TRBV5-1, the J gene TRBJ1-1; D is ambiguous. The V end lost 0 bases, the J end lost 0 bases, and 6 bases lay between the germline ends. The CDR3 extends over 14 amino acids. Germline CDR1 reads SGHRS; CDR2 reads YFSETQ. The CDR3 protein is CASSLDFMNTEAFF. The CDR3 DNA sequence: TGCGCCAGCAGCTTGGACTTCATGAACACTGAAGCTTTCTTT.

The genes are TRBV6-5 and TRBJ2-3; 8 bases agree with TRBD2. Germline V gene sequence: CDR1 MNHEY, CDR2 SVGAGI. CDR3 length equals 15 residues. With 5 bases clipped from V and 4 bases from J, the junction kept 8 bases outside the gene matches. CDR3: CASSPQREMSDTQYF. As DNA, the CDR3 is TGTGCCAGCAGTCCCCAGCGGGAGATGTCAGATACGCAGTATTTT.

The chain has TRBV15 and TRBJ2-7; no definite D call. With 1 base removed from V and 0 bases from J, the gap between germline ends came to 10 bases. The CDR3 covers 15 residues. From germline, CDR1 is LNHNV and CDR2 YYDKDF (reference sequence). CDR3 DNA sequence: TGTGCCACCAGCAGAGCCGGGTCCACCTCCTACGAGCAGTACTTC. This encodes CATSRAGSTSYEQYF.

V gene TRBV4-3 combines with J gene TRBJ2-2, with a weak D call TRBD1 (6 bases). Germline CDR1 reads LGHNA; CDR2 reads YSLEER. Trimming shortened V by 3 bases and J by 6 bases, and 11 bases separated the two germline ends. The CDR3 extends over 14 amino acids. CDR3 nucleotides: TGCGCCAGCAGCCATATTCAGGGGTCCGGGGAGCTGTTTTTT. This codes for CASSHIQGSGELFF.

J is TRBJ1-3 and V is TRBV3-1 (or the pseudogene TRBV3-2); maybe TRBD1 (6 bases). The CDR3 contains 14 residues. Per germline, CDR1 LGHDT and CDR2 YNNKEL (reference sequence). Trimming stripped 1 base from V and 4 bases from J, with 8 bases between. The CDR3: CASSQGDIGNTIYF. In DNA form, the CDR3 reads TGTGCCAGCAGCCAAGGGGACATAGGAAACACCATATATTTT.

This chain links TRBV27 with TRBJ1-5, with 11 bases aligning to TRBD1. V lost 6 bases and J lost 7; bases outside the gene matches: 5. Germline assignment: CDR1 MNHEY and CDR2 SMNVEV (reference sequence). This CDR3 spans 14 amino acids. The CDR3 bases are TGTGCCAGCAGCTGGGGACAGGGGGAACAGCCCCAGCATTTT. This gives the protein CASSWGQGEQPQHF.

This sequence joins TRBV2 and TRBJ2-1, with D hard to call. V was pared by 5 bases and J by 4 bases, with 3 bases between. CDR1 is SNHLY, CDR2 FYNNEI, per germline. The CDR3 consists of 11 residues. CDR3 in amino acids: CASSRYNEQFF. The CDR3 DNA reads as TGTGCCAGCAGTCGTTACAATGAGCAGTTCTTC.

V is TRBV6-2 or TRBV6-3 and J is TRBJ1-5, with D hard to call. CDR1 and CDR2 (germline): MNHEY, SVGEGT. Trimming stripped 5 bases from V and 11 bases from J, with 13 bases between. There are 12 residues in the CDR3. The CDR3 loop reads CASSLGPRAQHF. CDR3 nucleotide sequence: TGTGCCAGCAGTCTCGGTCCCCGGGCCCAGCATTTT.

This chain links TRBV7-2 with TRBJ2-3; 10 nucleotides align to TRBD2. Germline loops: CDR1 SGHTA, CDR2 FQGNSA. The trim removed 2 bases at V and 2 bases at J, leaving 10 bases unmatched. The CDR3 covers 18 residues. CDR3 loop: CASSLTAGLARPTDTQYF. CDR3 sequence (DNA): TGTGCCAGCAGCTTAACCGCGGGACTAGCGCGTCCCACAGATACGCAGTATTTT.

V and J are TRBV19 and TRBJ1-1, with D unclear. The CDR3 loop spans 16 amino acids. Germline CDR1 reads LNHDA; CDR2 reads SQIVND (reference sequence). Trimming pared 4 bases from V and 6 bases from J, leaving 21 bases between. The CDR3 DNA sequence: TGTGCCAGTAGTAAGAGTATTGGAGGGAATGGGGCTGAAGCTTTCTTT. This encodes CASSKSIGGNGAEAFF.

V is TRBV27 and J is TRBJ2-7; the match to TRBD1 covers 9 bases. Germline-derived CDR1 and CDR2 are MNHEY and SMNVEV (reference sequence). V dropped 3 bases and J dropped 3; count of bases not matched to a gene: 9. This CDR3 is built from 16 residues. The CDR3 region has the DNA TGTGCCAGCAGTTTCATTATGGGGACAGGGCTCTACGAGCAGTACTTC. Protein sequence: CASSFIMGTGLYEQYF.

The CDR3 nucleotides are TGTGCCAGCAGTTTATCGGTCCAGGGGGCAAGGTACGAGCAGTACTTC. Translation: CASSLSVQGARYEQYF. The rearrangement joins TRBV27 to TRBJ2-7; 8 bases line up with TRBD1. V gave up 0 bases and J gave up 4 bases; unmatched junction bases: 8. This CDR3 region has 16 residues. Germline CDR1 reads MNHEY; CDR2 reads SMNVEV (reference sequence).

The chain is built from TRBV28 and TRBJ1-3; D not certain. The CDR3 loop spans 13 amino acids. V was pared by 6 bases and J by 0 bases, with 6 bases between. Germline V gene sequence: CDR1 MDHEN, CDR2 SYDVKM. CDR3 region: CASRAVSGNTIYF. The CDR3 DNA reads TGTGCCAGCAGGGCCGTCTCTGGAAACACCATATATTTT.